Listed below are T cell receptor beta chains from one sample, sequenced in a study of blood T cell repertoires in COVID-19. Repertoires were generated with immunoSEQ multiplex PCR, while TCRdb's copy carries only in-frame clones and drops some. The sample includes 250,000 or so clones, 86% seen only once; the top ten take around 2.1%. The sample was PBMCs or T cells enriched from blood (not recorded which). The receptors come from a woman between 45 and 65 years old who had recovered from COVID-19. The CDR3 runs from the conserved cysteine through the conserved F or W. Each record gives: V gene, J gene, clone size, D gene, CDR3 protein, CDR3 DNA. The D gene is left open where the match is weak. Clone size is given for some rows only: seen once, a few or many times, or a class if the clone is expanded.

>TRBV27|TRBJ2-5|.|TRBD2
CASSLRGTGGSGLRETQYF
TGTGCCAGCAGTTTGCGGGGTACGGGTGGTAGCGGGCTCCGGGAGACCCAGTACTTC
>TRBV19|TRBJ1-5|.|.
CASRDPGTQPQHF
TGTGCCAGCCGGGACCCAGGGACACAGCCCCAGCATTTT
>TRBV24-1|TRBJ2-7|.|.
CATIHSGDEQYF
TGTGCCACCATCCATTCCGGGGACGAGCAGTACTTC
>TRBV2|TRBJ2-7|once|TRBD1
CASSDRGQGGEQYF
TGTGCCAGCAGTGATCGAGGACAGGGAGGCGAGCAGTACTTC
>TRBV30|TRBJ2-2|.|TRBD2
CARLQAGGTGELFF
TGTGCCCGACTCCAAGCGGGAGGTACCGGGGAGCTGTTTTTT
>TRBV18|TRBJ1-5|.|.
CASSAGFLSNQPQHF
TGTGCCAGCTCAGCAGGGTTCCTTAGCAATCAGCCCCAGCATTTT
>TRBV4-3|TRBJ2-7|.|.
CASSQGRSLSSYEQYF
TGCGCCAGCAGCCAAGGGCGGAGCCTCAGCTCCTACGAGCAGTACTTC
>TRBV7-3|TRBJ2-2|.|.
CASTLLRGELFF
TGTGCCAGCACCCTCCTTAGAGGGGAGCTGTTTTTT
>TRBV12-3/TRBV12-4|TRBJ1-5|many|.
CASSDGLQPQHF
TGTGCCAGCAGCGATGGGCTTCAGCCCCAGCATTTT
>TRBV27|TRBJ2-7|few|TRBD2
CASSPGTSGIYEQYF
TGTGCCAGCAGTCCGGGGACTAGCGGGATCTACGAGCAGTACTTC
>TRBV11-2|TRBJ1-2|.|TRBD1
CASSSYRGGVGGYTF
TGTGCCAGCAGCTCCTACAGGGGAGGAGTAGGCGGCTACACCTTC
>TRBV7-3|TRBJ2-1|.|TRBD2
CASSHTSGGNNEQFF
TGTGCCAGCAGCCACACTAGCGGGGGTAACAATGAGCAGTTCTTC
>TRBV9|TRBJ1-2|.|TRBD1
CASSVSDRSYGYTF
TGTGCCAGCAGCGTGTCGGACAGGTCCTATGGCTACACCTTC
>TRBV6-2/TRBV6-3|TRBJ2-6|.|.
CASTPHHSGANVLTF
TGTGCCAGCACCCCACATCACTCTGGGGCCAACGTCCTGACTTTC
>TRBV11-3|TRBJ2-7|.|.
CASSLGTGAYEQYF
TGTGCCAGCAGCTTAGGTACGGGGGCCTACGAGCAGTACTTC
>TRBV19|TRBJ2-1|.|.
CASSTGRNEQFF
TGTGCCAGTAGCACGGGTAGGAATGAGCAGTTCTTC
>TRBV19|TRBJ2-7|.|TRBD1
CASSIQGGSEQYF
TGTGCCAGTAGTATACAAGGGGGCAGCGAGCAGTACTTC
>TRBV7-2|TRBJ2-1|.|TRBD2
CASSPLAGGPYNEQFF
TGTGCCAGCAGCCCCCTAGCGGGAGGGCCCTACAATGAGCAGTTCTTC
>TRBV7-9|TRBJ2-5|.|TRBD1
CASSPWTGGQETQYF
TGTGCCAGCAGCCCTTGGACAGGCGGACAAGAGACCCAGTACTTC
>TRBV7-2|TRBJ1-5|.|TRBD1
CASSSAGTGGNQPQHF
TGTGCCAGCAGCTCCGCCGGGACAGGGGGAAATCAGCCCCAGCATTTT
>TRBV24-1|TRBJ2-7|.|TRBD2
CAKIRTSGGLYEQYF
TGTGCCAAGATTCGGACTAGCGGGGGTCTCTACGAGCAGTACTTC
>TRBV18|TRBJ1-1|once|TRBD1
CASSVQGNRNTEAFF
TGTGCCAGCTCAGTACAGGGGAACAGGAACACTGAAGCTTTCTTT
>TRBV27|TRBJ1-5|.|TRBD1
CASRRTGGVGGNQPQHF
TGTGCCAGCAGAAGGACAGGGGGCGTAGGAGGCAATCAGCCCCAGCATTTT
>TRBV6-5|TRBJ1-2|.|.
CASTGQLIAYGYTF
TGTGCCAGCACAGGACAGCTTATAGCCTATGGCTACACCTTC
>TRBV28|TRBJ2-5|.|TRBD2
CASSFLALAGEETQYF
TGTGCCAGCAGTTTTTTGGCCCTAGCGGGAGAAGAGACCCAGTACTTC
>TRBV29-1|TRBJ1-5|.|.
CSVGQYNQPQHF
TGCAGCGTTGGACAGTACAATCAGCCCCAGCATTTT